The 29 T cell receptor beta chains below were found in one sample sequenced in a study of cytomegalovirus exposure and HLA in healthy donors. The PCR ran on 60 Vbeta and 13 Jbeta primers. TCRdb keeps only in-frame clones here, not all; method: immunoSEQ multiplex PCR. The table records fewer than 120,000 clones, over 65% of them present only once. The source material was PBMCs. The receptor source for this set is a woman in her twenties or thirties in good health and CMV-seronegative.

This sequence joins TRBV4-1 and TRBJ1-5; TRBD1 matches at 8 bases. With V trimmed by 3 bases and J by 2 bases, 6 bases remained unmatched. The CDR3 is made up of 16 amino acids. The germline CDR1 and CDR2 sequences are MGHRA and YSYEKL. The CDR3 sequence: CASSHPDRAGNQPQHF. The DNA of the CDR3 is TGCGCCAGCAGCCATCCGGACAGGGCAGGCAATCAGCCCCAGCATTTT.

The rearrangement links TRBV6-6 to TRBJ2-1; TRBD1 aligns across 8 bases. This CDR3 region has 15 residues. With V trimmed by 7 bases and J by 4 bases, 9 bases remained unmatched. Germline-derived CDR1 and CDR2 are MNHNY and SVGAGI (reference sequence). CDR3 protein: CASIPDRGFYNEQFF. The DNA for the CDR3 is TGTGCCAGCATTCCAGACAGGGGTTTTTACAATGAGCAGTTCTTC.

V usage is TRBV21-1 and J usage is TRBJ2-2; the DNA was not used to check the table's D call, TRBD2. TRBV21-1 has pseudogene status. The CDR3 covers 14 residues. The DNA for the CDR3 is TGTGCCACACATTCGGGGCGGGGCACCGGGGAGCTGTTTTTT. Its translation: CATHSGRGTGELFF.

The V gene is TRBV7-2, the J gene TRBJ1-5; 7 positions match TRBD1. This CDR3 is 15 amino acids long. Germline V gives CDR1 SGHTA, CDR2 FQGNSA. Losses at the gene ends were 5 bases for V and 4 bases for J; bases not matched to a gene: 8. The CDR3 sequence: CASSTRTGVNQPQHF. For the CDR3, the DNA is TGTGCCAGCAGCACCCGAACAGGGGTTAATCAGCCCCAGCATTTT.

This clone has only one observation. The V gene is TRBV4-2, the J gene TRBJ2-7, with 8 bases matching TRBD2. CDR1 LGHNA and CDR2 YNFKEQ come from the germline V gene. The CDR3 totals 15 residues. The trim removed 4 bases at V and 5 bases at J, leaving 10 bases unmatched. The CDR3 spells CASSLIGGSGDEQYF. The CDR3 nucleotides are TGTGCCAGCAGCCTCATCGGGGGTAGCGGGGACGAGCAGTACTTC.

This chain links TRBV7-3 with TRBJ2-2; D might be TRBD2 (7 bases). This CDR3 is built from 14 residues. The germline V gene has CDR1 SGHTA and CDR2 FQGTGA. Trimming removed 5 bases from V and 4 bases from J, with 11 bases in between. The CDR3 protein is CASSPRGGTGELFF. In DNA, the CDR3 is TGTGCCAGCAGCCCAAGGGGGGGCACCGGGGAGCTGTTTTTT.

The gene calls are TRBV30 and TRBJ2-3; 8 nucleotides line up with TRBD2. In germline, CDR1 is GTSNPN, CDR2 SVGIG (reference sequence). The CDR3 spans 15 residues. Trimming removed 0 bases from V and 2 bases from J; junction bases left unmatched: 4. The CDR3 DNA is TGTGCCTGGAGTGTACAAGCGGGGGCCACAGATACGCAGTATTTT. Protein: CAWSVQAGATDTQYF.

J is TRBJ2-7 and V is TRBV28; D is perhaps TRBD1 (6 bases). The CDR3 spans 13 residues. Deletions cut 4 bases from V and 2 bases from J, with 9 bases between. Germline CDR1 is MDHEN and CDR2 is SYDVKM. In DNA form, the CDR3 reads TGTGCCAGCAGTTATCGGACAGCCTACGAGCAGTACTTC. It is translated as CASSYRTAYEQYF.

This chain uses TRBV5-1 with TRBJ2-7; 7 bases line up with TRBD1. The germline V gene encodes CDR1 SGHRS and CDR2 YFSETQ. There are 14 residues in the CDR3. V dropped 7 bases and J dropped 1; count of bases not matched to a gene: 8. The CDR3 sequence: CASHRDSFSYEQYF. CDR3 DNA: TGCGCCAGCCACCGGGACAGTTTTTCCTACGAGCAGTACTTC.

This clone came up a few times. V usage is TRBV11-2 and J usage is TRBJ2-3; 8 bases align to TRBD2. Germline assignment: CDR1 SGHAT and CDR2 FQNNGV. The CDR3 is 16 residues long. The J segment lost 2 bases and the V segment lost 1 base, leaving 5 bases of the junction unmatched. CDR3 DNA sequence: TGTGCCAGCAGCTTAGGCTGGCGGGAGGTCACAGATACGCAGTATTTT. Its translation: CASSLGWREVTDTQYF.

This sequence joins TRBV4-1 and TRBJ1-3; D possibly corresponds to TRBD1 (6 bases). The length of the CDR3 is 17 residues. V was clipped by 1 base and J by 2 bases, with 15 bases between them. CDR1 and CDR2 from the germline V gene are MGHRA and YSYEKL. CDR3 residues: CASSQGFGRGPGNTIYF. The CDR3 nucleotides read TGCGCCAGCAGCCAAGGGTTCGGCAGGGGTCCTGGAAACACCATATATTTT.

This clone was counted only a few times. CDR3 loop: CAWRDRANGYTF. CDR3 DNA sequence: TGTGCCTGGAGGGACAGGGCCAATGGCTACACCTTC. The V call is TRBV30, the J call TRBJ1-2; 8 bases are a match to TRBD1. The ends lost 3 bases at V and 6 bases at J; junction bases unmatched: 3. Germline values: CDR1 GTSNPN, CDR2 SVGIG (reference sequence). The CDR3 consists of 12 residues.

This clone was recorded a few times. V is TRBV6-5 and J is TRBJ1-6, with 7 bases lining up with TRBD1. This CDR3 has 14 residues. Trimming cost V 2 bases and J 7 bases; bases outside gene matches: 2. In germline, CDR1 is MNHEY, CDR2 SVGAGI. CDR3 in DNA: TGTGCCAGCAGTTACGAGACAGGGAATTCACCCCTCCACTTT. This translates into CASSYETGNSPLHF.

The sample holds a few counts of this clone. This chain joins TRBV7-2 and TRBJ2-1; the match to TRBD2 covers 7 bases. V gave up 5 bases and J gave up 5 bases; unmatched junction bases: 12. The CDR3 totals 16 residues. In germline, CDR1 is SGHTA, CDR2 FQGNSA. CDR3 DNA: TGTGCCAGCAGCCCCCCTGCAGCGGGATTACACAATGAGCAGTTCTTC. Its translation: CASSPPAAGLHNEQFF.

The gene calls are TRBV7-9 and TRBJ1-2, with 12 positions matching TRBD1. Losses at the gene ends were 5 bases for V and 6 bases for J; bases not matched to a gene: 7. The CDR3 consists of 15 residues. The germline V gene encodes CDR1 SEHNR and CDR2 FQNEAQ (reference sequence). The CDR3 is CASSRSGQGAHGYTF. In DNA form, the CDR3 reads TGTGCCAGCAGCCGATCGGGACAGGGGGCCCATGGCTACACCTTC.

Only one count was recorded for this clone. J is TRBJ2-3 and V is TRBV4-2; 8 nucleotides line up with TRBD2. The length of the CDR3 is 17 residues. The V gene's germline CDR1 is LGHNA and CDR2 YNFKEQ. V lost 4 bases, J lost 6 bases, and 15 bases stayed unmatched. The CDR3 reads CASSPPRGLAVTDTQYF. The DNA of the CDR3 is TGTGCCAGCAGCCCACCCCGAGGACTAGCCGTTACCGATACGCAGTATTTT.

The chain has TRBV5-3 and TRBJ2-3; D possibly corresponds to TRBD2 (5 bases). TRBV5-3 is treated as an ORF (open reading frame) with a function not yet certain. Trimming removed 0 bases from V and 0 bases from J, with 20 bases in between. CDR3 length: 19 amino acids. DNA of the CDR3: TGTGCCAGAAGCTTGGATTTCCCCCTTGGGCGGGCTAGCACAGATACGCAGTATTTT. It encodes CARSLDFPLGRASTDTQYF.

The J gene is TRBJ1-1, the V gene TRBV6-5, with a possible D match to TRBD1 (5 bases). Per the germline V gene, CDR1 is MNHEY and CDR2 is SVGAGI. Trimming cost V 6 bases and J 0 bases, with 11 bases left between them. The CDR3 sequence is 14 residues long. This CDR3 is CASRKDIMNTEAFF. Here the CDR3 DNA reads TGTGCCAGCAGGAAGGACATTATGAACACTGAAGCTTTCTTT.

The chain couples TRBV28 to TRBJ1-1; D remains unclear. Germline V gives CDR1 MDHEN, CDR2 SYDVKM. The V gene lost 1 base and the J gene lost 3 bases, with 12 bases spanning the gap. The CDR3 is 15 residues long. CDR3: CASSLLSLRDTEAFF. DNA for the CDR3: TGTGCCAGCAGTTTATTATCCCTGAGAGACACTGAAGCTTTCTTT.

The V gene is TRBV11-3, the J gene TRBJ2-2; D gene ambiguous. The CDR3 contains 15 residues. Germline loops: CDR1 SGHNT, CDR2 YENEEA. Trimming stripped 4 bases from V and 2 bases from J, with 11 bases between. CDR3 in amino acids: CASSSTGSNTGELFF. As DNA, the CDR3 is TGTGCCAGCAGCTCCACCGGGTCTAACACCGGGGAGCTGTTTTTT. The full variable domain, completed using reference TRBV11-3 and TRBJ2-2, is EAGVVQSPRYKIIEKKQPVAFWCNPISGHNTLYWYLQNLGQGPELLIRYENEEAVDDSQLPKDRFSAERLKGVDSTLKIQPAELGDSAVYLCASSSTGSNTGELFFGEGSRLTVL.

The DNA for the CDR3 is TGTGCCAGCAGCCCCGGACTAGCGGGAGCAAATGAGCAGTTCTTC. It yields the protein CASSPGLAGANEQFF. The chain uses TRBV7-9 and TRBJ2-1; 13 nucleotides agree with TRBD2. The V gene end was trimmed by 5 bases and the J gene end by 7 bases; junction bases not matched to a gene: 5. Germline CDR1 reads SEHNR; CDR2 reads FQNEAQ (reference sequence). The CDR3 consists of 15 residues.

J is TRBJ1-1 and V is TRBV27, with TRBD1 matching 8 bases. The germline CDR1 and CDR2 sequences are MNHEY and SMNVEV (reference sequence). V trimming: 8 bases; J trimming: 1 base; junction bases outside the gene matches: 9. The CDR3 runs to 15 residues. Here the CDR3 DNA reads TGTGCCAGCGCTCCCCTGGACAGGGCGAACACTGAAGCTTTCTTT. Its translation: CASAPLDRANTEAFF.

CDR3 sequence reads: CATSREALHNSPLHF. The CDR3 nucleotides are TGTGCCACCAGCAGAGAGGCCCTCCACAATTCACCCCTCCACTTT. The chain is built from TRBV15 and TRBJ1-6; D gene ambiguous. The CDR3 loop spans 15 amino acids. V lost 0 bases and J lost 7, with 10 bases in between. Germline values: CDR1 LNHNV, CDR2 YYDKDF (reference sequence).

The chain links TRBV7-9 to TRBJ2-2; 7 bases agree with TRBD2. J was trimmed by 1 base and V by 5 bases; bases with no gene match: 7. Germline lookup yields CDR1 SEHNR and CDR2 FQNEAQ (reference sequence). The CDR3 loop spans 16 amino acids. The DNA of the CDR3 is TGTGCCAGCAGCCCCTATGGGGGGGTGAACACCGGGGAGCTGTTTTTT. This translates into CASSPYGGVNTGELFF.

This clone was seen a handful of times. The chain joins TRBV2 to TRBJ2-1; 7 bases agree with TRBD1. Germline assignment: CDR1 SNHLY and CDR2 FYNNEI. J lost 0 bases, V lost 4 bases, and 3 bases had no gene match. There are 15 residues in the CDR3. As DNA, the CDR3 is TGTGCCAGCAGTGTGACAGGGAGCTCCTACAATGAGCAGTTCTTC. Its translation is CASSVTGSSYNEQFF. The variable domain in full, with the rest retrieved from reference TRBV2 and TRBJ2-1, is EPEVTQTPSHQVTQMGQEVILRCVPISNHLYFYWYRQILGQKVEFLVSFYNNEISEKSEIFDDQFSVERPDGSNFTLKIRSTKLEDSAMYFCASSVTGSSYNEQFFGPGTRLTVL.

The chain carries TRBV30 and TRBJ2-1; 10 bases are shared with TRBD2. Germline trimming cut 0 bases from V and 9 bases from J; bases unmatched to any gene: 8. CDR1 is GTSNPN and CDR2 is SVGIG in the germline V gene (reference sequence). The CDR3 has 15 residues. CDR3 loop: CAWSVSGGALGEQFF. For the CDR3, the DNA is TGTGCCTGGAGTGTCAGCGGGGGGGCCCTTGGTGAGCAGTTCTTC.

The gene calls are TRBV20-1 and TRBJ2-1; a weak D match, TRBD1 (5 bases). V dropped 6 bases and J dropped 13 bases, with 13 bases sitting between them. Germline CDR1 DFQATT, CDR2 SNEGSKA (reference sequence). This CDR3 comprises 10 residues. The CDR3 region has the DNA TGCAGTGCCGTAGACAGATATCAGTTCTTC. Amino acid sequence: CSAVDRYQFF.

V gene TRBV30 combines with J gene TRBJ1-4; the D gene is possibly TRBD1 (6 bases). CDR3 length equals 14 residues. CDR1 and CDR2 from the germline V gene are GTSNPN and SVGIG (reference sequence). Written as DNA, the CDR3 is TGTGGGGGGGGGCCGACAGGAACTAATGAAAAACTGTTTTTT. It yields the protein CGGGPTGTNEKLFF. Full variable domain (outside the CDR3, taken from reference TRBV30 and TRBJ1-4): SQTIHQWPATLVQPVGSPLSLECTVEGTSNPNLYWYRQAAGRGLQLLFYSVGIGQISSEVPQNLSASRPQDRQFILSSKKLLLSDSGFYLCGGGPTGTNEKLFFGSGTQLSVL.

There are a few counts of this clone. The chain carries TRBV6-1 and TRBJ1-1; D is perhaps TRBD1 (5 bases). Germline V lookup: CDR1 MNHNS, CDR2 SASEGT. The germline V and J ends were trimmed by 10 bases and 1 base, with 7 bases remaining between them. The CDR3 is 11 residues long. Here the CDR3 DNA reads TGTGCCACCACAGGGAACACTGAAGCTTTCTTT. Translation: CATTGNTEAFF.